This T cell receptor (beta chain) was profiled in a study of blood T cell repertoires in COVID-19. Study-level information: In each case, the material was cDNA or gDNA derived from T cells, B-cell-depleted T cells, or PBMCs.

TCRdb's copy holds only in-frame clones and misses some; the assay was immunoSEQ multiplex PCR. The sample holds 170,000 or so clones, around 87% seen once. Enrolled during active infection, Seattle patients were then followed longitudinally. Germline V gene lookup returns CDR1 SGHKS and CDR2 YYEKEE (reference sequence). Unmatched junction bases numbered 6, after V lost 4 bases and J lost 5 bases. The CDR3 has 14 residues. Input material: peripheral blood. This TCR was sampled from a man in his sixties with COVID-19, enrolled during active disease. The chain has TRBV5-5 and TRBJ2-5; TRBD1 matches 9 bases. CDR3 DNA: TGTGCCAGCAGCACCACAGGGGGCTGGGAGACCCAGTACTTC. This sequence encodes CASSTTGGWETQYF.